This T cell receptor beta chain is drawn from a study of CD8+ T cells in alopecia areata. Looking at the study overall: People stayed on tofacitinib for 6 to 18 months, then stopped the drug for 6 months. Study results and caveats: Sequencing of scalp samples also captures resident alphabeta T cells of normal skin. Relative to normal scalp, lesional scalp, especially alopecia totalis/universalis, showed higher clonality.

TCR sequencing used cDNA made by reverse transcription of extracted RNA. Repertoires were generated with immunoSEQ multiplex PCR, while TCRdb's copy carries only in-frame clones and drops some. Of more than 95,000 clones in the sample, around two fifths were seen once. Regarding this clone: Its target is unknown.

Trimming at V came to 2 bases and at J to 6 bases, leaving 12 bases not matched to a gene. CDR1 and CDR2 (germline): SGHTA, FQGNSA. The CDR3 consists of 17 residues. Alopecia areata patients gave lesional scalp punch biopsies and peripheral blood samples. The clonotype originates from a human donor with alopecia areata. The V gene is TRBV7-2, the J gene TRBJ1-5; 8 nucleotides match TRBD1. Sequences were obtained from CD4+ T cells sorted from blood. The CDR3 reads CASSLPTGGGSGQPQHF. The CDR3 DNA reads TGTGCCAGCAGCTTACCTACAGGGGGAGGATCCGGTCAGCCCCAGCATTTT.